These 29 T cell receptor beta chains share one sample of origin, sequenced in a study of immune heterogeneity within non-small cell lung tumors. Template material comprised bulk tumor genomic DNA at 600 ng per sample. Several biopsies were spaced far apart within each primary tumor and obtained as surgery took place. Samples came from untreated patients having curative surgery for newly diagnosed non-small cell lung cancer. Multiplex PCR with 32 V and 13 J primers amplified TCR beta CDR3. MiXCR, applied by TCRdb to the multiplex PCR reads, yields one record per CDR3 protein. The sample includes several thousand distinct CDR3 sequences, less than 30% of them seen just once. Sequencing used lung tumor tissue. All receptors come from a man in his fifties or sixties with non-small cell lung cancer.

The chain couples TRBV19 to TRBJ2-7; D remains ambiguous. The CDR3 contains 16 residues. V lost 4 bases and J 6 bases, leaving 22 bases between the germline ends. Per the germline V gene, CDR1 is LNHDA and CDR2 is SQIVND (reference sequence). The CDR3 DNA follows: TGTGCCAGTAGTAACCTAACCCCGGGCCCTGGATCCGAGCAGTACTTC. Its translation is CASSNLTPGPGSEQYF.

In its sample, this clonotype ranks as medium-sized. The chain couples TRBV27 to TRBJ2-7, with a possible D match to TRBD2 (5 bases). V was trimmed by 3 bases and J by 5 bases, leaving 11 bases between them. CDR1 and CDR2 (germline): MNHEY, SMNVEV (reference sequence). This CDR3 has 13 amino acids. CDR3: CASSFVGAHEQYF. CDR3 nucleotides: TGTGCCAGCAGTTTTGTGGGAGCCCACGAGCAGTACTTC.

With respect to this clonotype: A much larger clone sits a single nucleotide away, making a read error possible. This likely comes from a read error, as the CDR3 has no conserved phenylalanine or tryptophan at its end. The chain combines TRBV20-1 with TRBJ1-1; tentative D call: TRBD1 (5 bases). The CDR3 consists of 13 residues. Trimming pared 6 bases from V and 5 bases from J, leaving 16 bases between. Germline V gene sequence: CDR1 DFQATT, CDR2 SNEGSKA (reference sequence). In nucleotides, the CDR3 is TGCAGTGCCTCCCGGGGCATAGTGACTGAAGCTTTCTTA. It specifies CSASRGIVTEAFL.

This clonotype has only a few counts. The chain combines TRBV29-1 with TRBJ1-4; D uncertain. The germline gives CDR1 SQVTM, CDR2 ANQGSEA. The CDR3 has 13 residues. V lost 5 bases and J 0 bases, leaving 7 bases between the germline ends. The CDR3 region is CSVPGPTNEKLFF. The CDR3, as DNA: TGCAGCGTTCCCGGACCAACTAATGAAAAACTGTTTTTT.

To note about this clonotype: It is likely a read error, because the conserved phenylalanine at the end of the CDR3 is missing. No DNA is shown, since the ends of the CDR3 on it are uncertain; the CDR3 is the one TCRdb lists. The chain joins TRBV11-3 to TRBJ2-3; the table calls TRBD1, which could not be checked here. Germline loops: CDR1 SGHNT, CDR2 YENEEA. Both ends counted, the CDR3 spans 18 residues. Here the CDR3 reads CASNSARDREEDEQYFGP.

The gene calls are TRBV30 and TRBJ1-4; 11 nucleotides align to TRBD1. The germline gives CDR1 GTSNPN, CDR2 SVGIG (reference sequence). Trimming took 3 bases from V and 6 from J; bases not matched to a gene: 3. The CDR3 has 14 residues. CDR3 DNA: TGTGCCTGGAGGGGACAGGGGGTGTATGAAAAACTGTTTTTT. The encoded protein is CAWRGQGVYEKLFF.

V is TRBV3-1 and J is TRBJ2-7, with D perhaps TRBD2 (6 bases). V was trimmed by 4 bases and J by 0 bases, leaving 10 bases between them. Germline assignment: CDR1 LGHDT and CDR2 YNNKEL (reference sequence). The CDR3 extends over 14 amino acids. The CDR3 DNA is TGTGCCAGCAGCCGGGACTTCCTCTCCTACGAGCAGTACTTC. Protein product: CASSRDFLSYEQYF.

The chain couples TRBV7-2 to TRBJ2-1, with 7 bases identical to TRBD2. V lost 5 bases to trimming and J lost 3 bases; unmatched junction nucleotides: 13. There are 17 residues in the CDR3. Per the germline V gene, CDR1 is SGHTA and CDR2 is FQGNSA. The CDR3 coding sequence is TGTGCCAGCAGCCTGAATCCGGGACTAACGAACTACAATGAGCAGTTCTTC. Its translation: CASSLNPGLTNYNEQFF.

This chain joins TRBV4-2 and TRBJ2-3; 9 positions match TRBD2. This CDR3 has 16 amino acids. V trimming: 0 bases; J trimming: 5 bases; junction bases outside the gene matches: 6. CDR1 and CDR2 (germline): LGHNA, YNFKEQ. The CDR3: CASSQDGRGGGDTQYF. The CDR3 nucleotides read TGTGCCAGCAGCCAAGATGGCCGCGGGGGGGGAGATACGCAGTATTTT.

By its share, this clonotype is medium-sized. The genes are TRBV30 and TRBJ1-1, with unresolved D. The ends were cut back, 5 bases at V and 0 bases at J, with 4 bases in the middle. Germline CDR1 reads GTSNPN; CDR2 reads SVGIG (reference sequence). This CDR3 has 11 residues. This chain's CDR3 is CAWLMNTEAFF. CDR3 sequence (DNA): TGTGCCTGGTTGATGAACACTGAAGCTTTCTTT.

The rearrangement uses TRBV20-1 and TRBJ2-7; 8 positions agree with TRBD1. Germline V lookup: CDR1 DFQATT, CDR2 SNEGSKA (reference sequence). The CDR3 runs 13 residues. Trimming took 4 bases from V and 5 from J; bases not matched to a gene: 7. The CDR3 is CSATRQGINEQYF. In DNA, the CDR3 is TGCAGTGCTACCAGACAGGGGATCAACGAGCAGTACTTC.

On this clonotype itself: Without the conserved terminal phenylalanine or tryptophan, this CDR3 likely stems from a read error. The CDR3 bases are TGCGCCAGCGCCCCCCGGGGGTACTCCTACAATGAGCAGTTCTTG. Translating gives CASAPRGYSYNEQFL. The chain joins TRBV5-1 to TRBJ2-1, with D possibly being TRBD2 (6 bases). Germline V gene sequence: CDR1 SGHRS, CDR2 YFSETQ. The CDR3 has 15 residues. Trimming removed 7 bases from V and 0 bases from J, with 14 bases in between.

This chain uses TRBV28 with TRBJ2-5, with D hard to call. CDR1 is MDHEN and CDR2 is SYDVKM in the germline V gene. V dropped 9 bases and J dropped 5 bases, with 4 bases sitting between them. The CDR3 consists of 9 residues. The CDR3 sequence: CASSETQYF. CDR3 coding DNA: TGTGCCAGTTCTGAGACCCAGTACTTC.

By share, this clonotype ranks as large. The V and J genes are TRBV20-1 and TRBJ2-7, with 8 bases fitting TRBD1. Germline CDR1 DFQATT, CDR2 SNEGSKA (reference sequence). CDR3 length equals 15 residues. J was trimmed by 6 bases and V by 1 base; bases with no gene match: 11. The CDR3 DNA follows: TGCAGTGCTAGAGTACTTTACGCAGGGGGCGTCGAGCAGTACTTC. Translation: CSARVLYAGGVEQYF.

Note on this clonotype: Since a much larger clone is just one base distant, this may be a read error. The CDR3 sequence: CATSRPRASGRETQYF. The CDR3 region has the DNA TGTGCCACCAGCAGACCTCGGGCTAGCGGGAGGGAGACCCAGTACTTC. V and J are TRBV15 and TRBJ2-5; TRBD2 aligns across 11 bases. This CDR3 has 16 residues. Germline V CDR1 and CDR2: LNHNV, YYDKDF (reference sequence). The trim removed 2 bases at V and 5 bases at J, leaving 7 bases unmatched.

The table lists this clonotype with a few counts. The genes are TRBV6-5 and TRBJ2-5; no clear D. In germline, CDR1 is MNHEY, CDR2 SVGAGI. Trimming removed 3 bases at V and 5 bases at J, with 7 bases between. The CDR3 is 12 amino acids. CDR3: CASSYIGETQYF. The DNA of the CDR3 is TGTGCCAGCAGTTATATCGGGGAGACCCAGTACTTC.

In this sample, this clonotype is medium-sized. This chain connects TRBV19 to TRBJ2-1; D may be TRBD2 (6 bases). The V and J ends lost 1 base and 0 bases respectively, with 13 bases between them. Germline lookup yields CDR1 LNHDA and CDR2 SQIVND (reference sequence). This CDR3 spans 17 amino acids. In DNA, the CDR3 is TGTGCCAGTAGTATAGGGCTAGCGAAAATCTCCTACAATGAGCAGTTCTTC. Encoded protein: CASSIGLAKISYNEQFF.

V gene TRBV10-3 combines with J gene TRBJ2-3; 9 nucleotides agree with TRBD2. Germline V gene data show CDR1 as ENHRY and CDR2 as SYGVKD. The CDR3 consists of 16 residues. The trim removed 4 bases at V and 1 base at J, leaving 6 bases unmatched. This CDR3 is CAISGLAGEGTDTQYF. The DNA for the CDR3 is TGTGCCATCAGTGGATTAGCGGGAGAGGGCACAGATACGCAGTATTTT.

This clonotype is deemed medium-sized. The chain couples TRBV15 to TRBJ2-3; possible D gene TRBD2, 5 bases. The CDR3 is 15 amino acids. Germline loops: CDR1 LNHNV, CDR2 YYDKDF (reference sequence). Trimming took off 6 bases at V and 1 base at J, with 14 bases between the two ends. The CDR3 loop reads CATSRSLEGTDTQYF. DNA of the CDR3: TGTGCCACCAGTCGGAGCCTGGAGGGCACAGATACGCAGTATTTT.

This clonotype appeared a few times. The chain joins TRBV24-1 to TRBJ2-4; tentatively, D is TRBD1 or TRBD2 (5 bases each). The CDR3 has 14 amino acids. Trimming took off 3 bases at V and 7 bases at J, with 12 bases between the two ends. CDR1 KGHDR and CDR2 SFDVKD come from the germline V gene. The CDR3 here is CATSDDGTSNIQYF. The CDR3 coding sequence is TGTGCCACCAGTGATGATGGGACCTCGAACATTCAGTACTTC.

This clonotype appeared a few times. The V call is TRBV29-1, the J call TRBJ1-1; perhaps TRBD1 as D (5 bases). The CDR3 runs to 11 residues. Germline values: CDR1 SQVTM, CDR2 ANQGSEA. V lost 7 bases to trimming and J lost 1 base, with 7 bases between them. For the CDR3, the DNA is TGCAGCGACGGGGCGAACACTGAAGCTTTCTTT. This encodes CSDGANTEAFF. The full variable domain, rest sourced from reference TRBV29-1 and TRBJ1-1, is SAVISQKPSRDICQRGTSLTIQCQVDSQVTMMFWYRQQPGQSLTLIATANQGSEATYESGFVIDKFPISRPNLTFSTLTVSNMSPEDSSIYLCSDGANTEAFFGQGTRLTVV.

The chain uses TRBV3-1 and TRBJ1-2, with D unresolved. CDR1 is LGHDT and CDR2 is YNNKEL in the germline V gene (reference sequence). The V end lost 6 bases, the J end lost 1 base, and 9 bases lay between the germline ends. The CDR3 totals 13 residues. The CDR3 DNA reads as TGTGCCAGCAGTCTAACAAGTAACTATGGCTACACCTTC. The encoded protein is CASSLTSNYGYTF.

Comment on this clonotype: One end of the junction does not line up with germline, which may come from a read error. CDR3 in DNA: TGTGCCAGTAGTATAGCCTATGATAGGACAGGGCTTACCTACGAGCATTACTTC. Its translation is CASSIAYDRTGLTYEHYF. The chain carries TRBV19 and TRBJ2-7, with TRBD1 identical over 8 bases. Germline loops: CDR1 LNHDA, CDR2 SQIVND (reference sequence). This CDR3 is built from 18 residues.

The chain joins TRBV2 to TRBJ2-7; TRBD2 agrees at 12 bases. CDR1 SNHLY and CDR2 FYNNEI come from the germline V gene. The CDR3 covers 14 residues. With V trimmed by 5 bases and J by 6 bases, 5 bases remained unmatched. The CDR3 reads CASSPTSGRSEQYF. The CDR3 nucleotides are TGTGCCAGCAGTCCGACTAGCGGGAGATCCGAGCAGTACTTC.

This rearrangement joins TRBV9 to TRBJ2-5; D possibly matches TRBD1 or TRBD2 (5 bases each). V lost 4 bases, J lost 5 bases, and 18 bases lay in between. Looked up from germline, CDR1 is SGDLS and CDR2 is YYNGEE. The length of the CDR3 is 15 residues. The CDR3 loop reads CASSKGTGRGETQYF. The CDR3 DNA reads as TGTGCCAGCAGCAAGGGGACGGGGAGAGGGGAGACCCAGTACTTC.

This clonotype is medium-sized (0.01 to 0.1%) by share. V is TRBV12-3 or TRBV12-4 and J is TRBJ2-5; a possible D gene is TRBD2 (5 bases). This CDR3 comprises 14 residues. V shed 1 base and J shed 2 bases, with 8 bases lying between them. The CDR3 DNA is TGTGCCAGCAGTTTAGGGAGGATACAAGAGACCCAGTACTTC. Translated, it gives CASSLGRIQETQYF.

This clonotype rates as medium-sized. The J gene is TRBJ1-5, the V gene TRBV6-1; TRBD1 is a possible D gene (6 bases). There are 16 residues in the CDR3. Germline V gene lookup returns CDR1 MNHNS and CDR2 SASEGT. Between the trimmed V and J ends, which lost 5 bases and 0 bases, there was a span of 14 bases. CDR3 bases: TGTGCCAGCAGTACACCGCAACAGGGTAGCAATCAGCCCCAGCATTTT. Translating gives CASSTPQQGSNQPQHF.

This clonotype counts as medium-sized. This chain uses TRBV27 with TRBJ1-6, with D hard to call. The length of the CDR3 is 13 residues. V dropped 6 bases and J dropped 3 bases, with 6 bases sitting between them. CDR1 MNHEY and CDR2 SMNVEV come from the germline V gene (reference sequence). CDR3 sequence reads: CASRDIYNSPLHF. As DNA, the CDR3 is TGTGCCAGCAGAGATATCTATAATTCACCCCTCCACTTT.

This chain links TRBV2 with TRBJ1-4; D ambiguous. V shed 8 bases and J shed 7 bases, with 14 bases lying between them. Per the germline V gene, CDR1 is SNHLY and CDR2 is FYNNEI. The CDR3 totals 13 residues. The CDR3, as DNA: TGTGCCAGCCTTGGATTTGGTGGTGAAAAACTGTTTTTT. Translating it yields CASLGFGGEKLFF.